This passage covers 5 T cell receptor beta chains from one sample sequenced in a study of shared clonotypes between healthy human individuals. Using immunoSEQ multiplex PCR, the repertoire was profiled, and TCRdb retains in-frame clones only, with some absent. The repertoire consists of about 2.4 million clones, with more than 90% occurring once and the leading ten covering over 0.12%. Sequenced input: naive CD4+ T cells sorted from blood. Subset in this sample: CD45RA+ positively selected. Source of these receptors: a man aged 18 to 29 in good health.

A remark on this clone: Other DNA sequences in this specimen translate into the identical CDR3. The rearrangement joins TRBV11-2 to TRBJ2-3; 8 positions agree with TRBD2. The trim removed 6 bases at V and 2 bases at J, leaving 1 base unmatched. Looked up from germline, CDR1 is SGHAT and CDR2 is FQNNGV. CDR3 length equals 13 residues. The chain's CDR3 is CASRLAATDTQYF. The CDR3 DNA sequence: TGTGCCAGCAGACTAGCGGCCACAGATACGCAGTATTTT.

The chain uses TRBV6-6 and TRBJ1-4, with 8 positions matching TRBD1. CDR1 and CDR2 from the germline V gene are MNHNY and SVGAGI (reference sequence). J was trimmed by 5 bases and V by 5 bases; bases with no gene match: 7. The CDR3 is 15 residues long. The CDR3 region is CASSGRDRKNEKLFF. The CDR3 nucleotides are TGTGCCAGCAGTGGGAGGGACAGGAAAAATGAAAAACTGTTTTTT.

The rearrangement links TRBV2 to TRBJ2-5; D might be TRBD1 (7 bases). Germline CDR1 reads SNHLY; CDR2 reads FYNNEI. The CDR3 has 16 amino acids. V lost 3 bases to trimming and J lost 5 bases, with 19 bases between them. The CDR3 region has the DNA TGTGCCAGCAGTGAGAAAGCAGGGGGAGGACGGGAGACCCAGTACTTC. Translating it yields CASSEKAGGGRETQYF.

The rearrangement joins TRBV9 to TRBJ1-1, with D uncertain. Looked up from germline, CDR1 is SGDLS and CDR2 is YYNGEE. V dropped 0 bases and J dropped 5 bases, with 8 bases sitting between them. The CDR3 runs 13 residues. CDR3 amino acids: CASSVDVLTEAFF. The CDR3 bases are TGTGCCAGCAGCGTAGATGTTTTGACTGAAGCTTTCTTT.

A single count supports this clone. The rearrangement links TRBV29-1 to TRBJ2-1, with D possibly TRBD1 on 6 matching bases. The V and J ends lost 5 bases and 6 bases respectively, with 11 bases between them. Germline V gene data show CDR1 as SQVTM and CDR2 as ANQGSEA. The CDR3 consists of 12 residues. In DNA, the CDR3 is TGCAGCGTTTGGGACATTTCCAATGAGCAGTTCTTC. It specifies CSVWDISNEQFF.